Presented here are 6 T cell receptor beta chains from one specimen sequenced in a study of blood T cell repertoires in COVID-19. Libraries were prepared by immunoSEQ multiplex PCR; TCRdb keeps only in-frame clonotypes and omits some of them. Here the sample spans 70,000 to 95,000 clones, around four fifths being singletons. Sequenced: peripheral blood. The receptors stem from a woman aged 70-85 years with active or convalescent COVID-19.

The V gene is TRBV6-5, the J gene TRBJ1-4, with a possible D match to TRBD1 (6 bases). Germline CDR1 reads MNHEY; CDR2 reads SVGAGI. The CDR3 is made up of 14 amino acids. V was pared by 10 bases and J by 3 bases, with 15 bases between. The CDR3 DNA reads TGTGCCACCCGCAGGGGTTGGGCTAATGAAAAACTGTTTTTT. Translated: CATRRGWANEKLFF.

The chain is built from TRBV10-3 and TRBJ1-5; possibly TRBD1 for D (5 bases). Between the trimmed V and J ends, which lost 5 bases and 4 bases, there was a span of 18 bases. CDR1 and CDR2 from the germline V gene are ENHRY and SYGVKD. The CDR3 extends over 16 amino acids. CDR3 in amino acids: CAISSQGGVGNQPQHF. The CDR3 region has the DNA TGTGCCATCAGTTCGCAGGGAGGAGTAGGGAATCAGCCCCAGCATTTT.

The chain has TRBV2 and TRBJ2-1; D not certain. Per the germline V gene, CDR1 is SNHLY and CDR2 is FYNNEI. The V and J ends lost 10 bases and 4 bases respectively, with 20 bases between them. This CDR3 has 15 residues. The CDR3 loop reads CATEISPQVYNEQFF. The CDR3 region has the DNA TGTGCCACCGAAATCAGCCCGCAGGTGTACAATGAGCAGTTCTTC.

The CDR3 region has the DNA TGTGCCAGCAGTGTCCCGGGACAGGGAGGGGTCGGCAATCAGCCCCAGCATTTT. As protein: CASSVPGQGGVGNQPQHF. V and J are TRBV2 and TRBJ1-5; 9 bases map to TRBD1. The CDR3 is made up of 18 amino acids. The trim removed 4 bases at V and 2 bases at J, leaving 12 bases unmatched. Germline lookup yields CDR1 SNHLY and CDR2 FYNNEI. Full variable domain (outside the CDR3, taken from reference TRBV2 and TRBJ1-5): EPEVTQTPSHQVTQMGQEVILRCVPISNHLYFYWYRQILGQKVEFLVSFYNNEISEKSEIFDDQFSVERPDGSNFTLKIRSTKLEDSAMYFCASSVPGQGGVGNQPQHFGDGTRLSIL.

The CDR3 sequence: CASSRIAGGTDTQYF. In DNA form, the CDR3 reads TGTGCCAGCAGCCGGATAGCGGGGGGCACAGATACGCAGTATTTT. The chain carries TRBV9 and TRBJ2-3, with TRBD2 matching 9 bases. CDR3 length: 15 amino acids. J was trimmed by 1 base and V by 4 bases; bases with no gene match: 4. Germline-derived CDR1 and CDR2 are SGDLS and YYNGEE.

This clone was found a few times. The J gene is TRBJ1-3, the V gene TRBV9; D is ambiguous. Trimming shortened V by 5 bases and J by 3 bases, and 15 bases separated the two germline ends. The CDR3 has 15 amino acids. Germline CDR1 and CDR2: SGDLS and YYNGEE. The chain's CDR3 is CASSVSGSIGNTIYF. For the CDR3, the DNA is TGTGCCAGCAGTGTCTCGGGGTCCATTGGAAACACCATATATTTT. The full variable domain, its missing parts supplied by reference TRBV9 and TRBJ1-3, is DSGVTQTPKHLITATGQRVTLRCSPRSGDLSVYWYQQSLDQGLQFLIQYYNGEERAKGNILERFSAQQFPDLHSELNLSSLELGDSALYFCASSVSGSIGNTIYFGEGSWLTVV.